This T cell receptor beta chain is from a study of early T cells in non-severe SARS-CoV-2 infection. Study background: The input, bulk RNA from unsorted whole blood, was sequenced, and chains were unpaired. Whole-study findings and limits: Database matching using VDJdb favored anti-spike CD8 responses, with private and CD4 specificities left missing.

V dropped 6 bases and J dropped 0 bases, with 11 bases sitting between them. The CDR3 covers 15 residues. This clonotype occurred many times. Its antigen is undetermined. Each CDR3 protein gets one entry after TCRdb re-called the 5' RACE reads with MiXCR. The sample holds roughly 46,000 distinct CDR3 sequences; approximately 7.1% are singletons and the top ten take around 4.5%. The rearrangement links TRBV12-3 or TRBV12-4 to TRBJ1-4; no reliable D call. The sequence was collected from an adult who was a healthcare worker with PCR-confirmed SARS-CoV-2 infection or an uninfected control (not recorded which). Sequencing input: whole blood. The CDR3: CASSEAAATNEKLFF. The DNA for the CDR3 is TGTGCCAGCAGCGAGGCAGCTGCAACTAATGAAAAACTGTTTTTT.